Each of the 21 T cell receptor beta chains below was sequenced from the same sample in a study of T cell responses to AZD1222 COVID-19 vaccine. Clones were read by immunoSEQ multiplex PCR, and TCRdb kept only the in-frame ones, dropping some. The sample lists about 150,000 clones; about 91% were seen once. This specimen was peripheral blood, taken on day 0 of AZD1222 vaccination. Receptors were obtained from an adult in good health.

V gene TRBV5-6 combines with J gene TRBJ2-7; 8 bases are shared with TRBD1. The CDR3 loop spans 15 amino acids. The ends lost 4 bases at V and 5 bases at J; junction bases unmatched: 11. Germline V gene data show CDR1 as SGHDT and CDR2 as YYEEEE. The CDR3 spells CASSVDRGTMDEQYF. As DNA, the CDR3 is TGTGCCAGCAGCGTTGACAGGGGTACGATGGACGAGCAGTACTTC.

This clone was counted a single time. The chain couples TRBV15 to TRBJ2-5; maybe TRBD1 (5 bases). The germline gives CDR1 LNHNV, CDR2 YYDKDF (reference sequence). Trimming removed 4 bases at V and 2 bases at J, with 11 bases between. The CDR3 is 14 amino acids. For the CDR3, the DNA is TGTGCCACCAGCACCCGACGGACACAAGAGACCCAGTACTTC. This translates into CATSTRRTQETQYF.

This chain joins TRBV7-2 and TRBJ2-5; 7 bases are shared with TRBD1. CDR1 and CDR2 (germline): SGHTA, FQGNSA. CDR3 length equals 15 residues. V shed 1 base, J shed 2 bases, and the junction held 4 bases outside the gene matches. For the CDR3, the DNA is TGTGCCAGCAGCTTAGTGGGACAGACTCAAGAGACCCAGTACTTC. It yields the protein CASSLVGQTQETQYF.

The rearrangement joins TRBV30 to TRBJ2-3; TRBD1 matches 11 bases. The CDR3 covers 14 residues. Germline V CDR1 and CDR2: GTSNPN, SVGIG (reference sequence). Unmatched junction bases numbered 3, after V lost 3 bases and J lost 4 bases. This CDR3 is CAWRRTGGPDTQYF. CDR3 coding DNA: TGTGCCTGGAGGCGGACAGGGGGCCCAGATACGCAGTATTTT.

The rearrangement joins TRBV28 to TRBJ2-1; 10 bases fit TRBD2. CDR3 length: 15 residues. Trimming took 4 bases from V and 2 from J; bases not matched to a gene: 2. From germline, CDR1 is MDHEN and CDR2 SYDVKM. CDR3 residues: CASSSLAGAYNEQFF. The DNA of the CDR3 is TGTGCCAGCAGTTCTCTAGCGGGAGCCTACAATGAGCAGTTCTTC.

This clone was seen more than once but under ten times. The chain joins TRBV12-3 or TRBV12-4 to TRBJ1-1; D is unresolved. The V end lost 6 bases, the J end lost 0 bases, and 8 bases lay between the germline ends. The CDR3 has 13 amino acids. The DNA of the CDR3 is TGTGCCAGCAGCGCTGGGGTGAACACTGAAGCTTTCTTT. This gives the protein CASSAGVNTEAFF.

The CDR3 reads CASSPGLEDNEQFF. CDR3 sequence (DNA): TGTGCCAGCAGCCCGGGACTAGAGGACAATGAGCAGTTCTTC. This chain connects TRBV7-2 to TRBJ2-1; 8 bases agree with TRBD2. V dropped 5 bases and J dropped 5; count of bases not matched to a gene: 5. The CDR3 has 14 residues. The germline CDR1 and CDR2 sequences are SGHTA and FQGNSA.

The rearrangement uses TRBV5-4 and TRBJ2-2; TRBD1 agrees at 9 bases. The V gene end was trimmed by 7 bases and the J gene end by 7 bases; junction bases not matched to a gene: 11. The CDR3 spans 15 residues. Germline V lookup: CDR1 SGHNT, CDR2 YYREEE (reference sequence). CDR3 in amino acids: CASSEGQGLSGELFF. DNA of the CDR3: TGTGCCAGCTCGGAGGGACAGGGCTTAAGCGGGGAGCTGTTTTTT.

As DNA, the CDR3 is TGTGCCAGCAGCTCGGGCAGGGGAAGGACTGAAGCTTTCTTT. It encodes CASSSGRGRTEAFF. This sequence joins TRBV7-2 and TRBJ1-1, with D perhaps TRBD1 (6 bases). Between the trimmed V and J ends, which lost 4 bases and 5 bases, there was a span of 14 bases. Per germline, CDR1 SGHTA and CDR2 FQGNSA. This CDR3 has 14 residues.

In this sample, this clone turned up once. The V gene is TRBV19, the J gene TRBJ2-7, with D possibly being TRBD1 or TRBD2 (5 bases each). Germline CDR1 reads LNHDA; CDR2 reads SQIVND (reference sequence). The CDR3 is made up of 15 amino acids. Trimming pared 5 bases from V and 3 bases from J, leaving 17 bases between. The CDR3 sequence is CASSPSGRGNYEQYF. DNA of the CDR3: TGTGCCAGTAGTCCCAGCGGACGGGGCAACTACGAGCAGTACTTC.

CDR3 region: CSVGQGVDYGYTF. In DNA, the CDR3 is TGCAGCGTTGGGCAGGGGGTTGACTATGGCTACACCTTC. The chain uses TRBV29-1 and TRBJ1-2, with 7 bases identical to TRBD1. Germline CDR1 and CDR2: SQVTM and ANQGSEA. Trimming took 4 bases from V and 3 from J; bases not matched to a gene: 5. CDR3 length: 13 residues.

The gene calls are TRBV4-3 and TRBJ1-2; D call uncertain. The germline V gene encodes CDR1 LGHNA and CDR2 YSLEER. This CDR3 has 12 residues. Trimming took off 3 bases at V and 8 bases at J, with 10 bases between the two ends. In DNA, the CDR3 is TGCGCCAGCAGCCATAATAAAGGCGGCTACACCTTC. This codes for CASSHNKGGYTF.

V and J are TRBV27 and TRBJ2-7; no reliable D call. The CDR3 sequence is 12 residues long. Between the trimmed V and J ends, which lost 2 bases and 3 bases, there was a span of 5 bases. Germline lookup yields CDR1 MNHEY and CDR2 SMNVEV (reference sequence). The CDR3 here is CASSLDGYEQYF. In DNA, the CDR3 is TGTGCCAGCAGTTTAGACGGCTACGAGCAGTACTTC.

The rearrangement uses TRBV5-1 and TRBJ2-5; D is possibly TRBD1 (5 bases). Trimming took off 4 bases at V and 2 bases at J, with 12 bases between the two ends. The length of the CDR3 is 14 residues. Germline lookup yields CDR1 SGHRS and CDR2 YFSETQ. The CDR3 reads CASSPAGNQETQYF. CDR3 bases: TGCGCCAGCAGCCCGGCAGGGAATCAAGAGACCCAGTACTTC.

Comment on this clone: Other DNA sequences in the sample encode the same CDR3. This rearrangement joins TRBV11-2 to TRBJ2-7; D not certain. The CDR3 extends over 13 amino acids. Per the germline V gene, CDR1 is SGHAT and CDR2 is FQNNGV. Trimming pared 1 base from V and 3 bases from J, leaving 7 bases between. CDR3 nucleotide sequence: TGTGCCAGCAGCTTAGGATTGGGCTACGAGCAGTACTTC. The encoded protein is CASSLGLGYEQYF.

The CDR3 loop reads CAISDPHGADSYNEQFF. DNA for the CDR3: TGTGCCATCAGTGACCCCCACGGTGCGGACTCCTACAATGAGCAGTTCTTC. V is TRBV10-3 and J is TRBJ2-1; D is unresolved. Per germline, CDR1 ENHRY and CDR2 SYGVKD. This CDR3 is 17 amino acids long. The V and J ends lost 3 bases and 0 bases respectively, with 15 bases between them.

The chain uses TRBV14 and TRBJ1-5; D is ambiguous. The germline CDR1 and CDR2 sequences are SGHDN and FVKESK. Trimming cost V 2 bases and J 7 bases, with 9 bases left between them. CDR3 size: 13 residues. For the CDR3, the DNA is TGTGCCAGCAGCCAATCGTTAAACCAGCCCCAGCATTTT. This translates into CASSQSLNQPQHF.

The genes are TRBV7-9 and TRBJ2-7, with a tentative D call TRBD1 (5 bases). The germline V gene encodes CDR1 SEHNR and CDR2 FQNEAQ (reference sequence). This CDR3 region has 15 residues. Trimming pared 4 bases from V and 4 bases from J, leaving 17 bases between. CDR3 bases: TGTGCCAGCAGCTCCCCCCTCACGCCAGGGTACGAGCAGTACTTC. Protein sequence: CASSSPLTPGYEQYF. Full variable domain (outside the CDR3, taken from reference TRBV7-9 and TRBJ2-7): DTGVSQNPRHKITKRGQNVTFRCDPISEHNRLYWYRQTLGQGPEFLTYFQNEAQLEKSRLLSDRFSAERPKGSFSTLEIQRTEQGDSAMYLCASSSPLTPGYEQYFGPGTRLTVT.

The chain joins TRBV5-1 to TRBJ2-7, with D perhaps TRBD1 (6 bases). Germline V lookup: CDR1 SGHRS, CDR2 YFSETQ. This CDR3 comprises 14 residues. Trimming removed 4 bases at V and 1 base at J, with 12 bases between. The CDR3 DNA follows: TGCGCCAGCAGCCCGGGGACACTGTCCTACGAGCAGTACTTC. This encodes CASSPGTLSYEQYF. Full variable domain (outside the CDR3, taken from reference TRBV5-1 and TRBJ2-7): KAGVTQTPRYLIKTRGQQVTLSCSPISGHRSVSWYQQTPGQGLQFLFEYFSETQRNKGNFPGRFSGRQFSNSRSEMNVSTLELGDSALYLCASSPGTLSYEQYFGPGTRLTVT.

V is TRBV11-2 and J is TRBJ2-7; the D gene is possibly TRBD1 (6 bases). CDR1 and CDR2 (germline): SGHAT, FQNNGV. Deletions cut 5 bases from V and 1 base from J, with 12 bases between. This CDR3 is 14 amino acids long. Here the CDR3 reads CASSPGQYSYEQYF. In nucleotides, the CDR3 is TGTGCCAGCAGCCCCGGACAGTATTCCTACGAGCAGTACTTC.

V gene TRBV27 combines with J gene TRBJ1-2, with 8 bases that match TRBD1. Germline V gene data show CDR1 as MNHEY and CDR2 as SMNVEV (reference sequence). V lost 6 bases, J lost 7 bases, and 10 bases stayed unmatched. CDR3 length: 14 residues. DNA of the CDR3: TGTGCCAGCAGGCTCCAGGGGGCGCAGAGTGGCTACACCTTC. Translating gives CASRLQGAQSGYTF.